Below are 7 T cell receptor beta chains sequenced from a single sample in a study of blood T cell repertoires in COVID-19 (TCRdb year 2020). The library was generated by the immunoSEQ multiplex PCR assay. As stored in TCRdb, this immuneACCESS dataset retains in-frame rearrangements with V and J assigned. A fraction of the clones does not appear; measured against another copy, unresolved V genes explain less than half of the discrepancy, and the remainder lacks a known reason. The sample profile shows 120,000 to 150,000 clones; over 80% of them were found once. The ten largest make up around 3.1% of the sample. Material: peripheral blood. These TCRs come from a woman between 35 and 50 years old with active or convalescent COVID-19.

The chain has TRBV6-5 and TRBJ1-1; 8 bases line up with TRBD1. This CDR3 has 14 amino acids. With V trimmed by 5 bases and J by 0 bases, 2 bases remained unmatched. Germline CDR1 reads MNHEY; CDR2 reads SVGAGI. CDR3 in amino acids: CASSQGAMNTEAFF. The CDR3, as DNA: TGTGCCAGCAGTCAGGGGGCAATGAACACTGAAGCTTTCTTT.

This chain uses TRBV19 with TRBJ1-2, with 8 bases lining up with TRBD1. The germline V gene encodes CDR1 LNHDA and CDR2 SQIVND (reference sequence). The CDR3 contains 16 residues. V lost 5 bases, J lost 3 bases, and 11 bases stayed unmatched. This chain's CDR3 is CASSARTGKADYGYTF. CDR3 DNA: TGTGCCAGTAGTGCCCGGACAGGGAAGGCCGACTATGGCTACACCTTC.

This clone was found once. The V and J genes are TRBV4-1 and TRBJ2-7; 11 bases fit TRBD1. CDR1 is MGHRA and CDR2 is YSYEKL in the germline V gene. The CDR3 runs 15 residues. The V gene end was trimmed by 0 bases and the J gene end by 3 bases; junction bases not matched to a gene: 1. Here the CDR3 DNA reads TGCGCCAGCAGCCAAGAGGGGACAGGGGGCTACGAGCAGTACTTC. This gives the protein CASSQEGTGGYEQYF.

This chain uses TRBV6-6 with TRBJ2-4; D unresolved. From germline, CDR1 is MNHNY and CDR2 SVGAGI (reference sequence). The CDR3 is 13 amino acids. V lost 2 bases and J 6 bases, leaving 8 bases between the germline ends. DNA for the CDR3: TGTGCCAGCAGTTACGGTGCAGGAAACATTCAGTACTTC. It encodes CASSYGAGNIQYF.

The rearrangement uses TRBV10-3 and TRBJ1-1; the match to TRBD1 covers 7 bases. V lost 9 bases to trimming and J lost 8 bases; unmatched junction nucleotides: 12. Per the germline V gene, CDR1 is ENHRY and CDR2 is SYGVKD. This CDR3 comprises 13 residues. CDR3 amino acids: CAMKEQGWEEAFF. The CDR3 DNA is TGTGCCATGAAAGAACAGGGGTGGGAGGAAGCTTTCTTT.

V is TRBV5-1 and J is TRBJ2-1, with 10 positions matching TRBD2. V was pared by 4 bases and J by 9 bases, with 7 bases of the junction left unmatched. The CDR3 has 14 residues. Germline V gene data show CDR1 as SGHRS and CDR2 as YFSETQ. CDR3 in amino acids: CASSPSSGGTEQFF. CDR3 coding DNA: TGCGCCAGCAGCCCGTCTAGCGGGGGTACTGAGCAGTTCTTC.

The rearrangement links TRBV5-1 to TRBJ2-5; D is perhaps TRBD1 (6 bases). From germline, CDR1 is SGHRS and CDR2 YFSETQ. There are 14 residues in the CDR3. V dropped 2 bases and J dropped 3 bases, with 11 bases sitting between them. The CDR3: CASSFPDSKETQYF. The CDR3 nucleotides are TGCGCCAGCAGCTTTCCGGACAGCAAAGAGACCCAGTACTTC.